A single sample is the source of the 9 T cell receptor beta chains below, sequenced in a study of OX40 agonist ivuxolimab in advanced cancers. To prepare the library, the immunoSEQ multiplex PCR assay was applied. TCRdb re-hosts the immuneACCESS table, in-frame sequences only. Its copies lack some clones; in the studies checked, an unresolved V gene accounts for under half of them, and the cause for the rest is not known. The sample yields 90,000 or so clones; about 90% were counted once. Of the sample, over 0.8% falls within the top ten clones. This sample comprised CD4+ or CD8+ T cells sorted from blood, obtained in a trial of the OX40 agonist ivuxolimab. Every receptor here comes from an adult with an advanced solid tumor such as melanoma, head and neck, liver or kidney cancer.

This chain joins TRBV7-2 and TRBJ1-2; weak D call: TRBD1 (5 bases). This CDR3 contains 13 residues. Germline loops: CDR1 SGHTA, CDR2 FQGNSA. Trimming pared 5 bases from V and 8 bases from J, leaving 15 bases between. CDR3 amino acids: CASSRAGRLGYTF. The DNA of the CDR3 is TGTGCCAGCAGCCGTGCGGGACGCCTAGGCTACACCTTC.

This rearrangement joins TRBV28 to TRBJ1-1, with TRBD1 identical over 8 bases. CDR3 size: 18 residues. The germline CDR1 and CDR2 sequences are MDHEN and SYDVKM. The ends lost 2 bases at V and 4 bases at J; junction bases unmatched: 15. CDR3 in DNA: TGTGCCAGCAGTTTAACGGTTTTCTTCGGGGACAGGAGCACTGAAGCTTTCTTT. Translation gives CASSLTVFFGDRSTEAFF.

V is TRBV6-1 and J is TRBJ1-2; D is unresolved. The CDR3 has 11 amino acids. The ends were cut back, 5 bases at V and 11 bases at J, with 12 bases in the middle. The germline V gene has CDR1 MNHNS and CDR2 SASEGT. The CDR3 spells CASSSVTSYTF. The CDR3 bases are TGTGCCAGCAGTTCCGTGACTTCATACACCTTC.

Only one count was recorded for this clone. J is TRBJ2-6 and V is TRBV30, with TRBD2 as a possible D gene (6 bases). The CDR3 runs to 14 residues. The ends were cut back, 5 bases at V and 2 bases at J, with 10 bases in the middle. CDR1 and CDR2 from the germline V gene are GTSNPN and SVGIG (reference sequence). The DNA for the CDR3 is TGTGCCTGGGGGGGGAGAGCTGGGGCCAACGTCCTGACTTTC. This codes for CAWGGRAGANVLTF.

The chain combines TRBV5-6 with TRBJ2-1; D unresolved. V lost 10 bases, J lost 0 bases, and 20 bases lay in between. The CDR3 has 16 residues. From germline, CDR1 is SGHDT and CDR2 YYEEEE. CDR3 nucleotide sequence: TGTGCCGGAAAGCTTGGGAAACCGAGCTCCTACAATGAGCAGTTCTTC. Amino acid sequence: CAGKLGKPSSYNEQFF.

The DNA of the CDR3 is TGCGCCAGCAGCTTGGCTCGGGGTTCGAATAACTATGGCTACACCTTC. Translated, it gives CASSLARGSNNYGYTF. The V gene is TRBV5-1, the J gene TRBJ1-2; D is uncertain. Germline CDR1 is SGHRS and CDR2 is YFSETQ. The CDR3 runs to 16 residues. V lost 0 bases, J lost 1 base, and 13 bases lay in between.

The rearrangement joins TRBV11-2 to TRBJ2-3; 16 nucleotides align to TRBD2. The CDR3 extends over 19 amino acids. With V trimmed by 5 bases and J by 6 bases, 14 bases remained unmatched. Germline V CDR1 and CDR2: SGHAT, FQNNGV. The CDR3 nucleotides are TGTGCCAGCAGCCGTTACCCGGGACTAGCGGGAGGGCCTATGGATACGCAGTATTTT. It is translated as CASSRYPGLAGGPMDTQYF. The whole variable domain, filled in from reference TRBV11-2 and TRBJ2-3, reads EAGVAQSPRYKIIEKRQSVAFWCNPISGHATLYWYQQILGQGPKLLIQFQNNGVVDDSQLPKDRFSAERLKGVDSTLKIQPAKLEDSAVYLCASSRYPGLAGGPMDTQYFGPGTRLTVL.

This clone was seen just once. The chain is built from TRBV4-2 and TRBJ2-1; D is possibly TRBD1 (6 bases). V was trimmed by 0 bases and J by 4 bases, leaving 10 bases between them. This CDR3 has 15 residues. CDR1 is LGHNA, CDR2 YNFKEQ, per germline. CDR3 sequence: CASSQDPDSYNEQFF. CDR3 bases: TGTGCCAGCAGCCAAGATCCGGACAGTTACAATGAGCAGTTCTTC.

The CDR3 DNA follows: TGTGCCTGGGGGGAGGGACTAGCGGGCTACGAGCAGTACTTC. This encodes CAWGEGLAGYEQYF. The chain links TRBV30 to TRBJ2-7; the match to TRBD2 covers 12 bases. V dropped 5 bases and J dropped 3; count of bases not matched to a gene: 5. This CDR3 contains 14 residues. Per germline, CDR1 GTSNPN and CDR2 SVGIG (reference sequence).